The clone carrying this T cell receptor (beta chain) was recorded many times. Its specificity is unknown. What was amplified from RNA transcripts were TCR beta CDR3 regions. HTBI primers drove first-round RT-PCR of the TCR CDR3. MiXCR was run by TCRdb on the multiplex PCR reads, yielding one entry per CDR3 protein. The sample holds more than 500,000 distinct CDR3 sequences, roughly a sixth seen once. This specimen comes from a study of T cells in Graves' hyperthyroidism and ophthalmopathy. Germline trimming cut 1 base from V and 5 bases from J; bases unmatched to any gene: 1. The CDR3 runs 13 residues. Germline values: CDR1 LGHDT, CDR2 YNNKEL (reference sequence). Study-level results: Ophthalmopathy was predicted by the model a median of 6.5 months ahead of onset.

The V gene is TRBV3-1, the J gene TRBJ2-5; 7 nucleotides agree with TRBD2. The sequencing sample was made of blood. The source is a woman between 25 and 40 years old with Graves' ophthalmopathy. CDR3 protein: CASSQGEGETQYF. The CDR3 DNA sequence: TGTGCCAGCAGCCAAGGGGAGGGTGAGACCCAGTACTTC.